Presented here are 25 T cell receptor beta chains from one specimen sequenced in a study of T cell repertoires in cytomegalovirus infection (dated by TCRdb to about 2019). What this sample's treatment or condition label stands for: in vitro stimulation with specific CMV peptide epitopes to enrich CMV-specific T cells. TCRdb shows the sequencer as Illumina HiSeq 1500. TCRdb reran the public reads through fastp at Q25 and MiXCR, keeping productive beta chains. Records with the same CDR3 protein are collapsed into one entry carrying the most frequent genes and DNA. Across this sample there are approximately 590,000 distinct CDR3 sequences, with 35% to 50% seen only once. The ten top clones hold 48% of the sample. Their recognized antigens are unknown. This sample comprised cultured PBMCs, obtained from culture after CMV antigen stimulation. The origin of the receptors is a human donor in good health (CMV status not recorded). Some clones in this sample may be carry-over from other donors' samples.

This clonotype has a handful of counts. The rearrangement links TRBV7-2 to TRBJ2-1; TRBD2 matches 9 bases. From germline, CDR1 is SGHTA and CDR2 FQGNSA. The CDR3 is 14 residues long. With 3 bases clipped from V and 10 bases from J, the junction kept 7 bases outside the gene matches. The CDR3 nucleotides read TGTGCCAGCAGCTTCAACGCGGGAGGGGAGGAGCAGTTCTTC. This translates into CASSFNAGGEEQFF.

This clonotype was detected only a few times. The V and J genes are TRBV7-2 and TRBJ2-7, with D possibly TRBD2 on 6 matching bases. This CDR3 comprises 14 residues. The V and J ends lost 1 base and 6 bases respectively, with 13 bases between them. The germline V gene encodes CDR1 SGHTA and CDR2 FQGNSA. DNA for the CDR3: TGTGCCAGCAGCTTAGATCCGGGAGTCTCCGAGCAGTACTTC. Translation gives CASSLDPGVSEQYF.

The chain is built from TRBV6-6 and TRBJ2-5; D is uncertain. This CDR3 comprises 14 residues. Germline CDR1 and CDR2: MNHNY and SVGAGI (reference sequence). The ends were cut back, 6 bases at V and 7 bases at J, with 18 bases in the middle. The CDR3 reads CASRYRADGPTQYF. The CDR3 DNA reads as TGTGCCAGCAGATACCGGGCCGACGGTCCGACCCAGTACTTC.

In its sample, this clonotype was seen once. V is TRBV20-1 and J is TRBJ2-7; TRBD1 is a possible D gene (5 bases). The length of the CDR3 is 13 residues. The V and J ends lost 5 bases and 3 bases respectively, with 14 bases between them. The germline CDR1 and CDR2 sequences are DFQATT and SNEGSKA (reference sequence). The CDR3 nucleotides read TGCAGTGCTTCCACCTCAGGGTTCTACGAGCAGTACTTC. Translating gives CSASTSGFYEQYF.

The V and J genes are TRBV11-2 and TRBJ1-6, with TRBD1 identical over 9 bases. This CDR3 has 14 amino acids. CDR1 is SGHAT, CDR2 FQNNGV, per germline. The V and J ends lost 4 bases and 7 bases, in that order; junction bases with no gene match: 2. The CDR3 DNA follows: TGTGCCAGCAGCTGGGACAGGGAAAATTCACCCCTCCACTTT. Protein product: CASSWDRENSPLHF. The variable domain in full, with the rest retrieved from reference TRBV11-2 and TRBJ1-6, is EAGVAQSPRYKIIEKRQSVAFWCNPISGHATLYWYQQILGQGPKLLIQFQNNGVVDDSQLPKDRFSAERLKGVDSTLKIQPAKLEDSAVYLCASSWDRENSPLHFGNGTRLTVT.

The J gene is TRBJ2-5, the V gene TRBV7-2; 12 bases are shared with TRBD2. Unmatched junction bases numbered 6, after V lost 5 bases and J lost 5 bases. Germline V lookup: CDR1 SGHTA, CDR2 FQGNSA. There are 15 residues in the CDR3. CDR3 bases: TGTGCCAGCAGCATACTAGCGGGGGGATTGGAGACCCAGTACTTC. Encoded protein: CASSILAGGLETQYF.

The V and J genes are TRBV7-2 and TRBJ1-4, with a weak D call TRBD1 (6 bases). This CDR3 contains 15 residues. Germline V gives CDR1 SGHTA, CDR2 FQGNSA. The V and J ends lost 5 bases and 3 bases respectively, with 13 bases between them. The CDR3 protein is CASSPGGGPNEKLFF. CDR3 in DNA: TGTGCCAGCAGCCCCGGAGGGGGGCCTAATGAAAAACTGTTTTTT.

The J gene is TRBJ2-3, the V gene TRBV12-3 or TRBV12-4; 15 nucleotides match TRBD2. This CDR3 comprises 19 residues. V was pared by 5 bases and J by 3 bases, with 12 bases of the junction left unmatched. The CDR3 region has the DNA TGTGCCAGCAGTCAGAGAGGACTAGCGGGAGGGCCTAGGACAGATACGCAGTATTTT. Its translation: CASSQRGLAGGPRTDTQYF.

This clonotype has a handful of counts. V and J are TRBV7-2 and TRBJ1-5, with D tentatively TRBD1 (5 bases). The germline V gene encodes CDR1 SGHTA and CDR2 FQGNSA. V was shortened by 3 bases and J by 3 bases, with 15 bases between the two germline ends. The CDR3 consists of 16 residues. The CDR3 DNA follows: TGTGCCAGCAGCTTGGGACCGAATCGTCACAATCAGCCCCAGCATTTT. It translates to CASSLGPNRHNQPQHF.

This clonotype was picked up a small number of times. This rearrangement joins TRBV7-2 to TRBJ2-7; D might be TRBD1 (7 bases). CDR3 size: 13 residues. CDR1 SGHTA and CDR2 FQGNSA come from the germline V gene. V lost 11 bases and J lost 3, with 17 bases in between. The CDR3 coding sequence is TGTGCCTCTAGGGGGGCAGGGGGCTACGAGCAGTACTTC. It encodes CASRGAGGYEQYF.

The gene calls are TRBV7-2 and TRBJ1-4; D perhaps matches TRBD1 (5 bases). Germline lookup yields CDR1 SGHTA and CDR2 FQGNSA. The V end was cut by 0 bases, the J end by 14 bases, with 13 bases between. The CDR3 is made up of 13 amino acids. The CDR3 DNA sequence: TGTGCCAGCAGCTTAGCAAGGGACGGAGGTCTGTTTTTT. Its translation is CASSLARDGGLFF.

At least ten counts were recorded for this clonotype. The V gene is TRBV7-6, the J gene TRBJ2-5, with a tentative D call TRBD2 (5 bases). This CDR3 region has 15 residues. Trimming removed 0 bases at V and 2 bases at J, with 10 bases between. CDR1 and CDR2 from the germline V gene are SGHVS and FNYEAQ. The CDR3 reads CASSLASGDQETQYF. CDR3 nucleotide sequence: TGTGCCAGCAGCTTAGCGTCCGGGGATCAAGAGACCCAGTACTTC.

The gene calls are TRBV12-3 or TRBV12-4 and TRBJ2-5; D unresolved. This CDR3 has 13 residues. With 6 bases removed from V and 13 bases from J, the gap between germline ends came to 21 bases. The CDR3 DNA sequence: TGTGCCAGCAGCCCCCCGGGCGGCGGTTCCATGTACTTC. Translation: CASSPPGGGSMYF.

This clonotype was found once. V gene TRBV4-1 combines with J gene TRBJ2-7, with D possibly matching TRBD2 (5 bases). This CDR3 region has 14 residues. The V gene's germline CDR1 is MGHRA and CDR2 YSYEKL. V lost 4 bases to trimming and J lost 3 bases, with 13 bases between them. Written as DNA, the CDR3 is TGCGCCAGCAGCCCGCGAGGGCAAGGCTACGAGCAGTACTTC. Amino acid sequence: CASSPRGQGYEQYF.

This chain's CDR3 is CASSLDGLASREQYF. The CDR3 DNA sequence: TGTGCCAGCAGCTTAGATGGACTAGCATCCCGGGAGCAGTACTTC. The chain links TRBV7-2 to TRBJ2-7; TRBD2 matches 8 bases. Germline CDR1 SGHTA, CDR2 FQGNSA. The CDR3 sequence is 15 residues long. V was clipped by 1 base and J by 7 bases; unmatched bases: 9.

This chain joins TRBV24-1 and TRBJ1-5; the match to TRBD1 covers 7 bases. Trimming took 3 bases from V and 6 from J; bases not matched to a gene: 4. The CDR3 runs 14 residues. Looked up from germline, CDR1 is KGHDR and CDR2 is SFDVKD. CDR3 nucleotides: TGTGCCACCAGTGATGCGACAGGGTTTCAGCCCCAGCATTTT. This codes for CATSDATGFQPQHF.

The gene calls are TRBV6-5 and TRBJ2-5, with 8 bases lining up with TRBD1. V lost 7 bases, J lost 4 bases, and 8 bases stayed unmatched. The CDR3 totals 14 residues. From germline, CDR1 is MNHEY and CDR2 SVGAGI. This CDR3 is CASTKQGARETQYF. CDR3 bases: TGTGCCAGCACCAAGCAGGGGGCGCGAGAGACCCAGTACTTC.

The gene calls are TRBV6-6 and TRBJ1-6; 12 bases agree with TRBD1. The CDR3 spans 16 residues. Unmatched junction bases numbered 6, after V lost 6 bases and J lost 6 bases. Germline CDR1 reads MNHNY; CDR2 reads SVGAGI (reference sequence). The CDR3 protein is CASSRDRGRPNSPLHF. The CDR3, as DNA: TGTGCCAGCAGCCGGGACAGGGGGCGACCTAATTCACCCCTCCACTTT.

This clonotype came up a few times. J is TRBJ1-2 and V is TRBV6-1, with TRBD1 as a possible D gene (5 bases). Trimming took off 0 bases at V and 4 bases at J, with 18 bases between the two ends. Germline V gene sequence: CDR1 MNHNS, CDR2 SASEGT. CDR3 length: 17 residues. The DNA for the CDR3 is TGTGCCAGCAGTGAAGCACAACCAAACTGGGGACTCTATGGCTACACCTTC. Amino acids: CASSEAQPNWGLYGYTF.

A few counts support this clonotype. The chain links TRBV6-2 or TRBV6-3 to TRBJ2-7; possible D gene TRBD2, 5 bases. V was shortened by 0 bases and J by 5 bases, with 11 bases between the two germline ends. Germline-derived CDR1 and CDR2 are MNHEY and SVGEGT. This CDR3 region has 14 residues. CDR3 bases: TGTGCCAGCAGTTACTCAGACGGGATCCACGAGCAGTACTTC. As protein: CASSYSDGIHEQYF.

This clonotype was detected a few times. DNA for the CDR3: TGTGCCAGCTCACCACGGCCGGGGACAGGGGGCTACGAGCAGTACTTC. Encoded protein: CASSPRPGTGGYEQYF. The chain links TRBV18 to TRBJ2-7; 11 bases map to TRBD1. The junction had 5 bases not matched to a gene; V was cut back by 1 base and J by 3 bases. Germline CDR1 reads KGHSH; CDR2 reads LQKENI. This CDR3 region has 16 residues.

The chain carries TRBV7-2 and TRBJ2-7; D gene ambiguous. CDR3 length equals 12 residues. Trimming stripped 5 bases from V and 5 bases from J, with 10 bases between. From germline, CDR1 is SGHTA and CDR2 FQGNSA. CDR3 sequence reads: CASSPRLNEQYF. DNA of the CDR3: TGTGCCAGCAGCCCCCGACTGAACGAGCAGTACTTC.

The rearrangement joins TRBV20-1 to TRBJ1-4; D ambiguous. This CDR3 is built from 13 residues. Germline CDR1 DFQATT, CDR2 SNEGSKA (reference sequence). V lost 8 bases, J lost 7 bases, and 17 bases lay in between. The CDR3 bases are TGCAGTCTCCAGGAGGGTGTTAGTGAAAAACTGTTTTTT. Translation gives CSLQEGVSEKLFF.

CDR3 sequence: CASSLAGGDPTDTQYF. In DNA form, the CDR3 reads TGTGCCAGCAGTCTAGCGGGGGGCGACCCCACAGATACGCAGTATTTT. This rearrangement joins TRBV2 to TRBJ2-3, with TRBD2 matching 11 bases. The length of the CDR3 is 16 residues. V trimming: 5 bases; J trimming: 2 bases; junction bases outside the gene matches: 6. Germline V gene lookup returns CDR1 SNHLY and CDR2 FYNNEI.

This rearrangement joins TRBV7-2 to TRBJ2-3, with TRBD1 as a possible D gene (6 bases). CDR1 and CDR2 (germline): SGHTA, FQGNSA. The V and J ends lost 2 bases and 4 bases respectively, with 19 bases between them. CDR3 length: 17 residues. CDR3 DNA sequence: TGTGCCAGCAGCTTATATGGTAGTCCAGGGGCGGCAGATACGCAGTATTTT. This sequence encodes CASSLYGSPGAADTQYF.